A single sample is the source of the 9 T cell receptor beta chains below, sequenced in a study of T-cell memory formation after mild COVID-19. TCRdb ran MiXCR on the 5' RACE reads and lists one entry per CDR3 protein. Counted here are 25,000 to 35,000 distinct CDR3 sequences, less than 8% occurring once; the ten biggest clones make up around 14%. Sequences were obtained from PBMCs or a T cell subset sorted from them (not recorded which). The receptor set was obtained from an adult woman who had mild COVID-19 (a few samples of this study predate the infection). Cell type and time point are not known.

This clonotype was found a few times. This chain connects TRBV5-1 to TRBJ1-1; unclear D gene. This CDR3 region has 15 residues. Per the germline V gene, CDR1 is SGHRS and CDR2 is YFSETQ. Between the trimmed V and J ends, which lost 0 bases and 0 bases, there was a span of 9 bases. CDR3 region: CASSLGTTVNTEAFF. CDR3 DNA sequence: TGCGCCAGCAGCTTGGGTACGACGGTGAACACTGAAGCTTTCTTT.

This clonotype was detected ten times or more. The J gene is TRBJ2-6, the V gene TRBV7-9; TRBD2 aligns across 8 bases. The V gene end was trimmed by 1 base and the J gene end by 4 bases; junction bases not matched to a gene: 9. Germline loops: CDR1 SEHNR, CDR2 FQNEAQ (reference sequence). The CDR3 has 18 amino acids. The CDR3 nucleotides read TGTGCCAGCAGCTTAGAGGGAAGCGGGAGTACAGGGGCCAACGTCCTGACTTTC. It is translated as CASSLEGSGSTGANVLTF.

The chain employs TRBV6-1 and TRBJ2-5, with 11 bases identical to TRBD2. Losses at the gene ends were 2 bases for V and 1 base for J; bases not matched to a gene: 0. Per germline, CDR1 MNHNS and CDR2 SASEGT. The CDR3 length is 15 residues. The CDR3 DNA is TGTGCCAGCAGTGAACTAGCGGGGGGCCAAGAGACCCAGTACTTC. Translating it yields CASSELAGGQETQYF.

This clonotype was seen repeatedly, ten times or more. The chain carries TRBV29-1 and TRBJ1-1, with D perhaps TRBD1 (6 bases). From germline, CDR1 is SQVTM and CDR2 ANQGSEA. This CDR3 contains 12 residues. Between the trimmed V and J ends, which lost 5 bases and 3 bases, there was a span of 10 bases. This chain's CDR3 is CSVRDTYTEAFF. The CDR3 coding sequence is TGCAGCGTTAGGGACACCTACACTGAAGCTTTCTTT.

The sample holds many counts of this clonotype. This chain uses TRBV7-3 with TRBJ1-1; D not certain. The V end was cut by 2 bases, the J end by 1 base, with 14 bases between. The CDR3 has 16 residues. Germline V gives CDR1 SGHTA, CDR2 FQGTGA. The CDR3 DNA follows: TGTGCCAGCAGCTTATGGGGAGCCGGAGCGAACACTGAAGCTTTCTTT. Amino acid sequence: CASSLWGAGANTEAFF.

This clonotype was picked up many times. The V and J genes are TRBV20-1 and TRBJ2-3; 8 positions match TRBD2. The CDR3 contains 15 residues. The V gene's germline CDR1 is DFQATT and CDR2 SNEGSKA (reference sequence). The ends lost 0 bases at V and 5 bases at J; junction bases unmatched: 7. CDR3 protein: CSARDWREAQDTQYF. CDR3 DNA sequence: TGCAGTGCTAGAGATTGGCGGGAGGCCCAAGATACGCAGTATTTT.

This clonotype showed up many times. The DNA of the CDR3 is TGTGCCAGCAGTTACTCGATGAACAGAAACTATGGCTACACCTTC. Protein: CASSYSMNRNYGYTF. This rearrangement joins TRBV6-2 or TRBV6-3 to TRBJ1-2; D is unresolved. The V gene's germline CDR1 is MNHEY and CDR2 SVGEGT. CDR3 length: 15 amino acids. V was cut by 0 bases and J by 2 bases, with 10 bases left in between.

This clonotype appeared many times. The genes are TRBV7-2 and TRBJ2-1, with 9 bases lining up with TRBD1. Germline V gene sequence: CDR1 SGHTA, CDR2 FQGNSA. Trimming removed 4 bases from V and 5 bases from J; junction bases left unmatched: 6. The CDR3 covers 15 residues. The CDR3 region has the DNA TGTGCCAGCAGCTCACGGACAGGGGTGGACAATGAGCAGTTCTTC. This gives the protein CASSSRTGVDNEQFF.

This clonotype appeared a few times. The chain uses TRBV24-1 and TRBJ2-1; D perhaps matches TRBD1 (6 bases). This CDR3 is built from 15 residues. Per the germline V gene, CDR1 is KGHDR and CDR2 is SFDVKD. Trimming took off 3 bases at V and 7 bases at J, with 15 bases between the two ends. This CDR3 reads CATSDATGTRNEQFF. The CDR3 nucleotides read TGTGCCACCAGTGATGCAACCGGGACAAGGAATGAGCAGTTCTTC.